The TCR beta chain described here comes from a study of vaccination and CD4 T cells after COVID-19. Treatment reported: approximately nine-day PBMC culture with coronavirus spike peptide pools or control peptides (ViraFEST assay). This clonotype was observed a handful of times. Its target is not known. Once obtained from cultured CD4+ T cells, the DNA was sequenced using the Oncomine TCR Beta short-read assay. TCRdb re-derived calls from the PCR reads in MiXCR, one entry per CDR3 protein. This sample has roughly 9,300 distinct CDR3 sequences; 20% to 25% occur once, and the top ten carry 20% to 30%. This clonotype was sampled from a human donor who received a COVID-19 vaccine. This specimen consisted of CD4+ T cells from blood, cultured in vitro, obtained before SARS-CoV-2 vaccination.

CDR3 region: CASSERRHTGELFF. CDR3 coding DNA: TGTGCCAGCAGTGAAAGACGCCACACCGGGGAGCTGTTTTTT. The chain links TRBV6-1 to TRBJ2-2; no clear D gene. Trimming pared 2 bases from V and 3 bases from J, leaving 7 bases between. Germline CDR1 MNHNS, CDR2 SASEGT. The CDR3 covers 14 residues.